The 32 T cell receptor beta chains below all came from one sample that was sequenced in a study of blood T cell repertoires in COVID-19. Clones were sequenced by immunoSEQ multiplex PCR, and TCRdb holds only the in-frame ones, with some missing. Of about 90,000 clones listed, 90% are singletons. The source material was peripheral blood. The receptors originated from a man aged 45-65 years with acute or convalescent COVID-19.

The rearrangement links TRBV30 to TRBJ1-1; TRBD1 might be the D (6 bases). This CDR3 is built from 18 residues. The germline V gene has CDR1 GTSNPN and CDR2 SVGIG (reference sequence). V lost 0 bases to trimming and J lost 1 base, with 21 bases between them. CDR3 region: CAWSVLQGAGTGNTEAFF. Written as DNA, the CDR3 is TGTGCCTGGAGTGTACTACAGGGTGCCGGGACGGGGAACACTGAAGCTTTCTTT. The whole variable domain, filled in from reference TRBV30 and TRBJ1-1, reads SQTIHQWPATLVQPVGSPLSLECTVEGTSNPNLYWYRQAAGRGLQLLFYSVGIGQISSEVPQNLSASRPQDRQFILSSKKLLLSDSGFYLCAWSVLQGAGTGNTEAFFGQGTRLTVV.

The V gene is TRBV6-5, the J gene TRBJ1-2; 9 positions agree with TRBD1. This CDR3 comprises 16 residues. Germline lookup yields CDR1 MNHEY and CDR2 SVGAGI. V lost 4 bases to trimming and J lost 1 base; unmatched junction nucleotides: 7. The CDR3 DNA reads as TGTGCCAGCAGTTCTACCGGGACAGGGCTTAACTATGGCTACACCTTC. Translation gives CASSSTGTGLNYGYTF.

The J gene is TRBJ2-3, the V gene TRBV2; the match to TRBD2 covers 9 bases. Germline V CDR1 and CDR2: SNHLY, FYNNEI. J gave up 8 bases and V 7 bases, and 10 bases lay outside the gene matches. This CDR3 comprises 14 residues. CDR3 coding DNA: TGTGCCAGCAAGGCTAGCGGGGCTCGTGGTACGCAGTATTTT. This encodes CASKASGARGTQYF. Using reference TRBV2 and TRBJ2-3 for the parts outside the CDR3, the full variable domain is EPEVTQTPSHQVTQMGQEVILRCVPISNHLYFYWYRQILGQKVEFLVSFYNNEISEKSEIFDDQFSVERPDGSNFTLKIRSTKLEDSAMYFCASKASGARGTQYFGPGTRLTVL.

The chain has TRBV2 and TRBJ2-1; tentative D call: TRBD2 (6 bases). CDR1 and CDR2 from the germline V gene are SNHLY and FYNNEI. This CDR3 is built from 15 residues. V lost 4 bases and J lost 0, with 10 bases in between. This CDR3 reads CASSGRGYSYNEQFF. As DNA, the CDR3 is TGTGCCAGCAGTGGGCGGGGATACTCCTACAATGAGCAGTTCTTC.

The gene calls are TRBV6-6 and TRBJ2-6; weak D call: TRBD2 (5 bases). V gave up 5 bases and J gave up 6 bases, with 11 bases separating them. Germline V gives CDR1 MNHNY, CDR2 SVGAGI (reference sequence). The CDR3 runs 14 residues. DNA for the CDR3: TGTGCCAGCAGTCCCTACCGGGAGGCCAACGTCCTGACTTTC. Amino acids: CASSPYREANVLTF.

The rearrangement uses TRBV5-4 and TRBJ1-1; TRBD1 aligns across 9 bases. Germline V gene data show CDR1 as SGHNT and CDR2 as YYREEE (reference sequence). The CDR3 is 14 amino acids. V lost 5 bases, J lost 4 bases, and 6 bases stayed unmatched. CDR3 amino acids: CASRFNRGRTEAFF. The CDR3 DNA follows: TGTGCCAGCAGGTTTAACAGGGGGCGCACTGAAGCTTTCTTT.

The CDR3 DNA is TGTGCCAGCAGTTACTCCGGAGACTCTTATGGCTACACCTTC. It codes for CASSYSGDSYGYTF. The gene calls are TRBV6-5 and TRBJ1-2; D call uncertain. V lost 0 bases, J lost 5 bases, and 10 bases lay in between. CDR1 and CDR2 (germline): MNHEY, SVGAGI. The length of the CDR3 is 14 residues.

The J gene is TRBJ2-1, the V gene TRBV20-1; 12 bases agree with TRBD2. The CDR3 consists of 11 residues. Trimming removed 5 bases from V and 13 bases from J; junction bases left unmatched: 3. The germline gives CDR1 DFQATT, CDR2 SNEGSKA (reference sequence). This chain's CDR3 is CSARTSGEQFF. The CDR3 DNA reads TGCAGTGCTCGGACTAGCGGGGAACAGTTCTTC.

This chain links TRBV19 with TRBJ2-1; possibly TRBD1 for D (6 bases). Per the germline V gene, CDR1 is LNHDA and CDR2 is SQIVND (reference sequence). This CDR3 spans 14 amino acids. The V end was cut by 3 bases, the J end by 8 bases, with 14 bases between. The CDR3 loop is CASSIFQGTDEQFF. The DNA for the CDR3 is TGTGCCAGTAGTATTTTCCAGGGGACGGATGAGCAGTTCTTC.

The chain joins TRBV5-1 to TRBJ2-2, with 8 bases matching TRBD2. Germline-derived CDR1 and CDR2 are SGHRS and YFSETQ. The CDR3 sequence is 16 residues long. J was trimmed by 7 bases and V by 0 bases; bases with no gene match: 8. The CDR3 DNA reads TGCGCCAGCAGCTTGGAAGCGGGAGTCCGGGGCGGGGAGCTGTTTTTT. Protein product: CASSLEAGVRGGELFF.

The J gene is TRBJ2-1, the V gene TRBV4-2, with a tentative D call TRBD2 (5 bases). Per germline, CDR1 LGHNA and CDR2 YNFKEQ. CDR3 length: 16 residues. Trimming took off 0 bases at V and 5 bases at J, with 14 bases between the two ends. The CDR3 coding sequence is TGTGCCAGCAGCCAAGAAGGCGCTAGCTTCGACAATGAGCAGTTCTTC. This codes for CASSQEGASFDNEQFF.

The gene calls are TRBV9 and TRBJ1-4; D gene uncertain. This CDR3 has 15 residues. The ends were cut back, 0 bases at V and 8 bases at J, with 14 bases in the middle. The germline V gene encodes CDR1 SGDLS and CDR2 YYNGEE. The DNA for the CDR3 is TGTGCCAGCAGCGTAGACCCCGGGGTAGCCGAAAAACTGTTTTTT. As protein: CASSVDPGVAEKLFF.

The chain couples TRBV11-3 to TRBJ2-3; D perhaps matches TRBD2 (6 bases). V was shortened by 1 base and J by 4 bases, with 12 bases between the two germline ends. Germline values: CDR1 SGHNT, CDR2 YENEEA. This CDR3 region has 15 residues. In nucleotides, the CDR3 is TGTGCCAGCAGCTTAGGGGAGCGGGCGTCAGATACGCAGTATTTT. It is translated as CASSLGERASDTQYF. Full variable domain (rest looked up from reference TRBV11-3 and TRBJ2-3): EAGVVQSPRYKIIEKKQPVAFWCNPISGHNTLYWYLQNLGQGPELLIRYENEEAVDDSQLPKDRFSAERLKGVDSTLKIQPAELGDSAVYLCASSLGERASDTQYFGPGTRLTVL.

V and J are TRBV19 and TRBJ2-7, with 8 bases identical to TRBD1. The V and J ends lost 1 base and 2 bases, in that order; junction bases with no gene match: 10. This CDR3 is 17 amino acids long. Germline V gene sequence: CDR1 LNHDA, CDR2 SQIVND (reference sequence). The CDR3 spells CASSIGTGLYPAYEQYF. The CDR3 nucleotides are TGTGCCAGTAGTATAGGGACAGGGCTCTACCCAGCCTACGAGCAGTACTTC. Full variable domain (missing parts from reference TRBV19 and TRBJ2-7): DGGITQSPKYLFRKEGQNVTLSCEQNLNHDAMYWYRQDPGQGLRLIYYSQIVNDFQKGDIAEGYSVSREKKESFPLTVTSAQKNPTAFYLCASSIGTGLYPAYEQYFGPGTRLTVT.

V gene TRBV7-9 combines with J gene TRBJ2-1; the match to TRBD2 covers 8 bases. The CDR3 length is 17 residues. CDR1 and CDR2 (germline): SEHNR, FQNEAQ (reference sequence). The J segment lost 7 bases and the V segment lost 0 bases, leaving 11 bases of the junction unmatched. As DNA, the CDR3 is TGTGCCAGCAGCTTAGCGGGGACGGGAGGGTTCGGGAATGAGCAGTTCTTC. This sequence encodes CASSLAGTGGFGNEQFF.

The CDR3 DNA reads as TGTGCCAGCACCCGGAGTTTATACACTGAAGCTTTCTTT. It is translated as CASTRSLYTEAFF. V usage is TRBV11-3 and J usage is TRBJ1-1; no definite D call. The V end lost 7 bases, the J end lost 3 bases, and 12 bases lay between the germline ends. This CDR3 region has 13 residues. Per germline, CDR1 SGHNT and CDR2 YENEEA.

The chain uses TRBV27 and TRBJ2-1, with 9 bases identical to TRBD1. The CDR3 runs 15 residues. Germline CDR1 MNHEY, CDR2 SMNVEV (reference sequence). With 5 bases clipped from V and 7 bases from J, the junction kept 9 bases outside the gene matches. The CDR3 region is CASSPTGQGWNEQFF. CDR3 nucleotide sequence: TGTGCCAGCAGTCCGACGGGACAGGGTTGGAATGAGCAGTTCTTC.

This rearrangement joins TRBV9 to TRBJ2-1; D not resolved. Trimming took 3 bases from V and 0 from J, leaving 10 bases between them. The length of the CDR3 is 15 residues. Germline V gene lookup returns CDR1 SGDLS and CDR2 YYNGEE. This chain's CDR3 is CASSETPNSYNEQFF. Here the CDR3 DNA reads TGTGCCAGCAGCGAAACACCAAACTCCTACAATGAGCAGTTCTTC. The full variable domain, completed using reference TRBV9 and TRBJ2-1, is DSGVTQTPKHLITATGQRVTLRCSPRSGDLSVYWYQQSLDQGLQFLIQYYNGEERAKGNILERFSAQQFPDLHSELNLSSLELGDSALYFCASSETPNSYNEQFFGPGTRLTVL.

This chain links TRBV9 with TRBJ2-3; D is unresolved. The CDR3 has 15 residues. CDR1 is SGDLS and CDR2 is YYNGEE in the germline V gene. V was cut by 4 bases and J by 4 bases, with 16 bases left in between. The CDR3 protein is CASSPKSRVADTQYF. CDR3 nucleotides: TGTGCCAGCAGCCCCAAGTCCCGGGTCGCAGATACGCAGTATTTT.

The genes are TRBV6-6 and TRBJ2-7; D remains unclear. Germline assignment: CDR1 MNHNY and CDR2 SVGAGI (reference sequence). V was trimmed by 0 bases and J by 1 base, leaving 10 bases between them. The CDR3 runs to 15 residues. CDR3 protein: CASSYSNTDSYEQYF. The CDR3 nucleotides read TGTGCCAGCAGTTACTCGAATACAGATTCCTACGAGCAGTACTTC.

CDR3 nucleotide sequence: TGTGCCAGCAGCGGAATGGGGGCCTTAACAGATACGCAGTATTTT. Its protein is CASSGMGALTDTQYF. This chain links TRBV7-2 with TRBJ2-3, with D maybe TRBD1 (6 bases). This CDR3 has 15 amino acids. Germline lookup yields CDR1 SGHTA and CDR2 FQGNSA. V was shortened by 5 bases and J by 3 bases, with 15 bases between the two germline ends.

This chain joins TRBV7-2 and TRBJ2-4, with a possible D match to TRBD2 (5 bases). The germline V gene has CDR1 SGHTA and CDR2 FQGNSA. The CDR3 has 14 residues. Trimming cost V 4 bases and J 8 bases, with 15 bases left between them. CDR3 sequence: CASSSALGRDIQYF. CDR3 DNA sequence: TGTGCCAGCAGCTCCGCCCTTGGGCGGGACATTCAGTACTTC.

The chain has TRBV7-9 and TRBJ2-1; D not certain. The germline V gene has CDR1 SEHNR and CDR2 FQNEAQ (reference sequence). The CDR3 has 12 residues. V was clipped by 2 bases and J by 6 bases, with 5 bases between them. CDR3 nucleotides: TGTGCCAGCAGCTTACGGGTCAATGAGCAGTTCTTC. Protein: CASSLRVNEQFF.

The CDR3 loop is CASSPGAGMNTEAFF. The CDR3 nucleotides read TGTGCCAGCAGCCCAGGGGCAGGGATGAACACTGAAGCTTTCTTT. This chain connects TRBV27 to TRBJ1-1; perhaps TRBD1 as D (6 bases). This CDR3 comprises 15 residues. Trimming pared 6 bases from V and 0 bases from J, leaving 14 bases between. The germline V gene has CDR1 MNHEY and CDR2 SMNVEV (reference sequence).

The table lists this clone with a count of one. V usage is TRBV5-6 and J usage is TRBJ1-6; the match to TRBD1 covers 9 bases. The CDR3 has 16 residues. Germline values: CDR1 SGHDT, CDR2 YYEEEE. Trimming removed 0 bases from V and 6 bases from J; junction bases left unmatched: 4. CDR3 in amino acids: CASSLGSGQGNSPLHF. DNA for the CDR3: TGTGCCAGCAGCTTGGGGTCGGGACAGGGTAATTCACCCCTCCACTTT.

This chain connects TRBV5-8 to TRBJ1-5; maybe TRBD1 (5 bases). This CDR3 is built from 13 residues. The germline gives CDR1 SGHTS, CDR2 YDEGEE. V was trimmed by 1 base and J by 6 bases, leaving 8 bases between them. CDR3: CASSLRGAQPQHF. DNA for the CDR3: TGTGCCAGCAGCTTGCGCGGGGCTCAGCCCCAGCATTTT.

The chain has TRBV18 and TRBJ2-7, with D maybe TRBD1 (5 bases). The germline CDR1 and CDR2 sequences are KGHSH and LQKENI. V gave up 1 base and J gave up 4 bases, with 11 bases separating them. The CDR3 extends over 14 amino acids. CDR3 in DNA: TGTGCCAGCTCACCACAGCCCCAGGGATACGAGCAGTACTTC. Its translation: CASSPQPQGYEQYF.

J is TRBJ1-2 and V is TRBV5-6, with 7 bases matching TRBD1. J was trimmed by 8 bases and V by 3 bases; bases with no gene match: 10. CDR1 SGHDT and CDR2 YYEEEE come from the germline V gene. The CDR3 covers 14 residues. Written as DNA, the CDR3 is TGTGCCAGCAGCTCCCTAGACAGGGACGGGGGCTACACCTTC. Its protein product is CASSSLDRDGGYTF.

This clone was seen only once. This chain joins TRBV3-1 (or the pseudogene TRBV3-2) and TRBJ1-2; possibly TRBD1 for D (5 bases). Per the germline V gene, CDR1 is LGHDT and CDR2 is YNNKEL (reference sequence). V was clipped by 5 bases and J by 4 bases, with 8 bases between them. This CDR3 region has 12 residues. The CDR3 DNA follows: TGTGCCAGCAGCGGGACTTTCTATGGCTACACCTTC. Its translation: CASSGTFYGYTF.

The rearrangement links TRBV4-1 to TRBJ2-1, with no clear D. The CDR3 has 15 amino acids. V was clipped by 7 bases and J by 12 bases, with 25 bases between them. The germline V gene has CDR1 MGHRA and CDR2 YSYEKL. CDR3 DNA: TGCGCCAGCACCCCAGGCGCTGAACCCTCCATTCGGCAGTTCTTC. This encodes CASTPGAEPSIRQFF.

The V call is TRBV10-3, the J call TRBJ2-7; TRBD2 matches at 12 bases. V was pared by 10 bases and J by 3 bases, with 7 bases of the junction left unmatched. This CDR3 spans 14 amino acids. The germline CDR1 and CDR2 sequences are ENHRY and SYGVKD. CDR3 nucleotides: TGTGCCACTTCTCGGACTAGCGGGAACTACGAGCAGTACTTC. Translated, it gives CATSRTSGNYEQYF.

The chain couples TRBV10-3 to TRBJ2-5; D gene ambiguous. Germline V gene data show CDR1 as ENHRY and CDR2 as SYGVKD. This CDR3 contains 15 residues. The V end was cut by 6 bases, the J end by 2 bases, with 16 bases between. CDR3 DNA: TGTGCCATCAGGCCGGGTACGGCTCCGCAAGAGACCCAGTACTTC. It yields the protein CAIRPGTAPQETQYF.